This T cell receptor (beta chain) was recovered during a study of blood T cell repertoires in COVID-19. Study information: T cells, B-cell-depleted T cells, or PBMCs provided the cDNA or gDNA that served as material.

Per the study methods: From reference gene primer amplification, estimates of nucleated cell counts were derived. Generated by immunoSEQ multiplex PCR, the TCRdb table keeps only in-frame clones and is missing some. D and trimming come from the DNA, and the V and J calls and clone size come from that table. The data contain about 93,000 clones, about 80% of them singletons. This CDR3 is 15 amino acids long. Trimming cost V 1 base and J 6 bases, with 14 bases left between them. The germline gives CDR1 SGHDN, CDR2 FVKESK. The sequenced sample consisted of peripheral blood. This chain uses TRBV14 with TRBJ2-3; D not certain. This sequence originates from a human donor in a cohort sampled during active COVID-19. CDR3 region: CASSQVRSLSDTQYF. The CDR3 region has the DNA TGTGCCAGCAGCCAAGTTCGGTCTTTGTCGGATACGCAGTATTTT.